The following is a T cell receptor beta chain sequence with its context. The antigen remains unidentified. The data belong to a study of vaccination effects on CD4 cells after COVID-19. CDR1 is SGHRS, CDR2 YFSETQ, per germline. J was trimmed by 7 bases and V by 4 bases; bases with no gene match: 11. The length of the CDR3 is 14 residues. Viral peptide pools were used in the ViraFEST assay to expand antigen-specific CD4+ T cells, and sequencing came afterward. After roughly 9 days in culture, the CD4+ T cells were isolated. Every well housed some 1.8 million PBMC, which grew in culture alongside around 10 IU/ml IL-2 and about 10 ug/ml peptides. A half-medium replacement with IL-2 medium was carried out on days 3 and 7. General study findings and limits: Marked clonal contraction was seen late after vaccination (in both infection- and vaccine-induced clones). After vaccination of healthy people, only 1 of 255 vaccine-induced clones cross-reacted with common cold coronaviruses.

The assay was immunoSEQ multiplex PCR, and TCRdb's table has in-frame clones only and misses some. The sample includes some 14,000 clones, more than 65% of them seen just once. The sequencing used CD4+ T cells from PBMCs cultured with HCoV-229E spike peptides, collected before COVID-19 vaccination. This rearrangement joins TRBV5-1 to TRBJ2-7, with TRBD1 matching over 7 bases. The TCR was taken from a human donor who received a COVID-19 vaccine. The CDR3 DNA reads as TGCGCCAGCAGCCCAGGGGGTGCATACGGTGAGCAGTACTTC. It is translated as CASSPGGAYGEQYF.